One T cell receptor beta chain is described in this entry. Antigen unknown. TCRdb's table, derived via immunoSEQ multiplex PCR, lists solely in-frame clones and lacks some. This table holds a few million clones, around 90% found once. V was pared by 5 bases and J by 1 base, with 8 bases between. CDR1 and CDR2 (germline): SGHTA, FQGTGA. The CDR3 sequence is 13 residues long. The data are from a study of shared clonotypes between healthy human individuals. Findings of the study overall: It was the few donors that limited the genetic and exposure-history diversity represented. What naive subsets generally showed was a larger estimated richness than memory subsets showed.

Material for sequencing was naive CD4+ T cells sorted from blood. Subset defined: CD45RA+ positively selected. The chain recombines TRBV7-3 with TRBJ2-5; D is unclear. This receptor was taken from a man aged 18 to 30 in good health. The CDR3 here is CASSRTAQETQYF. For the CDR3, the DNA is TGTGCCAGCAGCCGGACGGCCCAAGAGACCCAGTACTTC.